These T cell receptor beta chains were read from a single sample in a study of blood T cell repertoires in COVID-19. This table comes from immunoSEQ multiplex PCR, and its TCRdb copy is limited to in-frame clones, with some not included. The repertoire holds approximately 360,000 clones, with about 87% as singletons. Material: PBMCs or T cells enriched from blood (not recorded which). The receptors derive from a man in his forties or fifties in a cohort exposed to, infected with or recovered from COVID-19 (not recorded which). The CDR3 runs from the conserved cysteine through the conserved F or W. The D gene is left open where the match is weak. For some rows the clone size is stated as once, few or many, or as a class when expanded; others skip it.

NA	TRBJ2-5	14	TRBV10-2	TRBD2	TGCGCCAGCAGTGAGGTGGCGCGGGAGGGGACCCAGTACTTC	CASSEVAREGTQYF
many	TRBJ2-1	18	TRBV10-1	TRBD2	TGCGCCAGCAGTGAGTCCGGGTTTAGCGGGGTTTCCTACAATGAGCAGTTCTTC	CASSESGFSGVSYNEQFF
once	TRBJ2-2	16	TRBV4-1	TRBD1	TGCGCCAGCAGCCAAGATTCAGGGGGAAACACCGGGGAGCTGTTTTTT	CASSQDSGGNTGELFF
NA	TRBJ1-2	13	TRBV19	NA	TGTGCCAGTACCGCGGGGTTGATATATGGCTACACCTTC	CASTAGLIYGYTF
NA	TRBJ1-4	14	TRBV5-6	NA	TGTGCCAGCAGCTTGGCCGGACAAAGAGAAAAACTGTTTTTT	CASSLAGQREKLFF
NA	TRBJ2-1	16	TRBV5-4	TRBD2	TGTGCCAGCAGCTGGGGGACTAGCGGGAGGAACAATGAGCAGTTCTTC	CASSWGTSGRNNEQFF
NA	TRBJ2-7	16	TRBV7-9	TRBD2	TGTGCCAGCAGCTTGGGAGGTAGCGGGGCCGTATACGAGCAGTACTTC	CASSLGGSGAVYEQYF
NA	TRBJ2-2	14	TRBV10-1	NA	TGCGCCAGCAGTGAACAGATGAACACCGGGGAGCTGTTTTTT	CASSEQMNTGELFF
NA	TRBJ2-3	14	TRBV5-1	NA	TGCGCCAGCAGCTTGGGTAGCGGCACAGATACGCAGTATTTT	CASSLGSGTDTQYF
once	TRBJ2-3	15	TRBV30	NA	TGTGCCTACCATCCTTCTCAGGCTGGCACAGATACGCAGTATTTT	CAYHPSQAGTDTQYF
NA	TRBJ2-1	15	TRBV11-2	NA	TGTGCCAGCAGCTTAGATCGCTCTAGCGTCAATGAGCAGTTCTTC	CASSLDRSSVNEQFF
NA	TRBJ2-7	16	TRBV6-5	TRBD2	TGTGCCAGCAGTTACTCAAAAAGCGGGAGCACTCACGAGCAGTACTTC	CASSYSKSGSTHEQYF
NA	TRBJ1-2	16	TRBV27	NA	TGTGCCAGCAGTTTATCCCCATTGACAGTTAACTATGGCTACACCTTC	CASSLSPLTVNYGYTF
once	TRBJ1-2	12	TRBV28	TRBD1	TGTGCCAGCAGTTCAACAGGGGTGGGCTACACCTTC	CASSSTGVGYTF
few	TRBJ2-1	13	TRBV27	TRBD1	TGTGCCAGCAGTGTGGGACAGGTCGATGAGCAGTTCTTC	CASSVGQVDEQFF
NA	TRBJ2-5	16	TRBV27	TRBD1	TGTGCCAGCAGTTCTATACAGGGGGCAGGTGGGAAGACCCAGTACTTC	CASSSIQGAGGKTQYF
NA	TRBJ2-7	13	TRBV28	TRBD1	TGTGCCAGCAGCCGCGGGACAGGCTACGAGCAGTACTTC	CASSRGTGYEQYF
once	TRBJ1-4	16	TRBV5-1	TRBD1	TGCGCCAGCAGCTTGGAGACAGGGGGCTATAGGGAAAAACTGTTTTTT	CASSLETGGYREKLFF
once	TRBJ1-6	15	TRBV4-1	NA	TGCGCCAGCAGCCAAGGCGTCTCCTATAATTCACCCCTCCACTTT	CASSQGVSYNSPLHF
NA	TRBJ2-1	16	TRBV10-1	NA	TGCGCCAGCAGTGATATTGCTCTTGGCGGCTACAATGAGCAGTTCTTC	CASSDIALGGYNEQFF
few	TRBJ1-6	15	TRBV19	NA	TGTGCCAGTAGAGAAGGGGGGGATTATAATTCACCCCTCCACTTT	CASREGGDYNSPLHF
NA	TRBJ1-6	15	TRBV7-8	NA	TGTGCCAGCAGCTTAGATGGGGGGTACAATTCACCCCTCCACTTT	CASSLDGGYNSPLHF
NA	TRBJ2-1	16	TRBV27	TRBD2	TGTGCCAGCACCCGCTCCGGGACTAGACTCTACAATGAGCAGTTCTTC	CASTRSGTRLYNEQFF
NA	TRBJ2-7	12	TRBV25-1	NA	TGTGCCAGCAAATCAGGGCGGCACGAGCAGTACTTC	CASKSGRHEQYF
NA	TRBJ2-7	14	TRBV28	TRBD1	TGTGCCAGCAGTCCCGGGACAGTGGCCTACGAGCAGTACTTC	CASSPGTVAYEQYF
NA	TRBJ2-1	13	TRBV27	TRBD2	TGTGCCACCCGACTAGCGGGAGACAATGAGCAGTTCTTC	CATRLAGDNEQFF
NA	TRBJ2-7	14	TRBV18	TRBD2	TGTGCCAGCTCACCAGGTAGCGGGAGCTACGAGCAGTACTTC	CASSPGSGSYEQYF
NA	TRBJ2-1	15	TRBV10-3	TRBD2	TGTGCCATCATGGGGACTAGCGGGTCCACCAATGAGCAGTTCTTC	CAIMGTSGSTNEQFF
NA	TRBJ2-7	15	TRBV6-1	TRBD2	TGTGCCAGCAGTGAAGCAGGTAGCGGGAGCTACGAGCAGTACTTC	CASSEAGSGSYEQYF
NA	TRBJ2-3	14	TRBV10-1	NA	TGCGCCAGCAGTGAGGGGGCTGGCACAGATACGCAGTATTTT	CASSEGAGTDTQYF
NA	TRBJ2-2	18	TRBV7-2	TRBD1	TGTGCCAGCAGCTTCCGGAGGCGGGGACAGGGTAACACCGGGGAGCTGTTTTTT	CASSFRRRGQGNTGELFF
NA	TRBJ1-1	13	TRBV29-1	NA	TGCAGCGTTGCCATAACCCCTTCTGGGCGAGCTTTCTTT	CSVAITPSGRAFF
NA	TRBJ2-3	15	TRBV7-9	NA	TGTGCCAGCAGGATCGGACAGACTAGCACAGATACGCAGTATTTT	CASRIGQTSTDTQYF
NA	TRBJ2-1	16	TRBV6-2/TRBV6-3	TRBD2	TGTGCCAGCAGTTACAAGGCTAGCGGGAGGGCCGTTTTTCTGCTCTTC	CASSYKASGRAVFLLF
NA	TRBJ1-2	14	TRBV3-1/TRBV3-2	NA	TGTGCCAGCAGCCGAGGCAGGGATATCTATGGCTACACCTTC	CASSRGRDIYGYTF
NA	TRBJ2-7	13	TRBV11-3	NA	TGTGCCAGCAGCCCTCACCCCTACTACGAGCAGTACTTC	CASSPHPYYEQYF
NA	TRBJ2-3	17	TRBV15	NA	TGTGCCACCAGCGACCCCCGGGCTAGCGTGGACACAGATACGCAGTATTTT	CATSDPRASVDTDTQYF
NA	TRBJ1-2	12	TRBV30	NA	TGTGCCACCAGGTTGAAGAACTATGGCTACACCTTC	CATRLKNYGYTF
NA	TRBJ1-2	12	TRBV12-3/TRBV12-4	NA	TGTGCCAGCAGCCTAGTCAGGGGTGGCTACACCTTC	CASSLVRGGYTF
NA	TRBJ1-1	17	TRBV7-9	NA	TGTGCCAGCAGCTTAGACATATTGGGGGGTTTGAACACTGAAGCTTTCTTT	CASSLDILGGLNTEAFF